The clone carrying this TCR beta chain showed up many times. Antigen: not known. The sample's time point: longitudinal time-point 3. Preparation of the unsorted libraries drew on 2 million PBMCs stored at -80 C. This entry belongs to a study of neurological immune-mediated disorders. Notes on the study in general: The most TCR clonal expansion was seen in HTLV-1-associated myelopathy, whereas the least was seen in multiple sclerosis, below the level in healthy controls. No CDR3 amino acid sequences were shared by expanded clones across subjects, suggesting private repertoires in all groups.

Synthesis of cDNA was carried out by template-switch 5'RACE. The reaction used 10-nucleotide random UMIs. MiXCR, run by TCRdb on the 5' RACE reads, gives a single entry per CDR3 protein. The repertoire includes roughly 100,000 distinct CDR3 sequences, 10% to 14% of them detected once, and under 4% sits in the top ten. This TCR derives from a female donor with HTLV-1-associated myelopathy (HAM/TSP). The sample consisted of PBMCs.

CDR3 residues: CSASSSGTTISYEQYF. The DNA of the CDR3 is TGCAGTGCTAGCAGTTCCGGGACAACGATCTCCTACGAGCAGTACTTC. The gene calls are TRBV20-1 and TRBJ2-7, with a possible D match to TRBD1 (6 bases). Germline CDR1 and CDR2: DFQATT and SNEGSKA (reference sequence). V was pared by 3 bases and J by 0 bases, with 18 bases between. CDR3 length equals 16 residues.